This record looks at one T cell receptor beta chain sequence and its context. Its antigen remains unidentified. The entry originates in a study of T-cell reconstitution after alpha-beta-depleted transplantation in children. Study-wide results and limits: The study traced high day-60 TCRbeta diversity in some patients to surviving recipient T cells and thymic progenitors. The study reportedly traced alpha-beta T cells about two months after transplant to several hundred expanded graft clones. One year post-transplant, T-cell counts and diversity were largely derived from T cells produced anew.

Library preparation (for TCRbeta) was performed with unique molecular identifiers. Each CDR3 protein is one row after TCRdb ran MiXCR on the PCR reads. This sample has about 640,000 distinct CDR3 sequences; 13% occur once, and the top ten carry over 2%. Here the sequenced sample was PBMCs, mostly from graft donor cells, taken 360 days after TCRalphabeta/CD19-depleted stem cell transplant. The clonotype was recovered from a male patient younger than 18 who had a stem cell transplant for acute myeloid leukemia, so the T cells may come from the graft donor.

The CDR3 sequence is CASSPSGNTEAFF. The CDR3 DNA follows: TGTGCCAGCTCACCCTCAGGAAACACTGAAGCTTTCTTT. The chain combines TRBV18 with TRBJ1-1; D remains ambiguous. The germline CDR1 and CDR2 sequences are KGHSH and LQKENI. Deletions cut 3 bases from V and 2 bases from J, with 7 bases between. The CDR3 consists of 13 residues.